This TCR beta chain was recorded in a study of regulatory T cells in long-lasting Graves disease. Study-level findings and limits: It was possible that the small sample size reduced accuracy. The researchers studied only peripheral blood, not thyroid tissue.

This clonotype has at least ten counts. Its antigen is unidentified. iRepertoire HTBI primers and Arm-PCR of CDR3 regions built TCR beta libraries. One entry per CDR3 protein results from TCRdb running MiXCR on the multiplex PCR reads. The sample yields approximately 540,000 distinct CDR3 sequences, around 12% seen once. The time point is: newly diagnosed GD, antithyroid drugs for less than 3 months. PBMCs were the source of the RNA used for TCR sequencing. This CDR3 spans 12 amino acids. V lost 4 bases and J lost 6; bases outside the gene matches: 2. Germline CDR1 reads SGHDN; CDR2 reads FVKESK. The sample was also reused in another study, on T cells in Graves' hyperthyroidism and ophthalmopathy.

This TCR was recovered from a woman aged 30 to 39 with Graves disease. The rearrangement links TRBV14 to TRBJ1-1, with 7 bases identical to TRBD1. The sample consisted of peripheral blood mononuclear cells (PBMCs), taken at new diagnosis, from a patient treated with antithyroid drugs. CDR3 DNA: TGTGCCAGCAGCCCCGGGACAGCTGAAGCTTTCTTT. It encodes CASSPGTAEAFF.